This T cell receptor (beta chain) derives from a study of blood T cell repertoires in COVID-19. Study details: Acute and convalescent COVID-19 specimens originated in the United States, Italy and Spain.

The CDR3 spans 19 residues. Germline-derived CDR1 and CDR2 are LNHDA and SQIVND (reference sequence). V was clipped by 4 bases and J by 6 bases, with 31 bases between them. TCRdb keeps only in-frame clones here, not all; method: immunoSEQ multiplex PCR. In the table there are around 170,000 clones, 78% of which are singletons. This receptor was taken from a woman older than 75 with acute or convalescent COVID-19. The J gene is TRBJ2-7, the V gene TRBV19; D possibly corresponds to TRBD2 (6 bases). Sequenced material: peripheral blood. CDR3 residues: CASSTAPGLSDTTFAEQYF. CDR3 nucleotides: TGTGCCAGTAGTACCGCGCCTGGACTATCCGACACCACATTTGCCGAGCAGTACTTC.